This TCR beta chain was retrieved from a study of T-cell reconstitution after alpha-beta-depleted transplantation in children (TCRdb year 2016). Turning to the overall study: Using TCR repertoire profiling, the study quantitatively followed how T-cell immune reconstitution unfolded in children after TCRalphabeta/CD19-depleted allogeneic hematopoietic cell transplantation.

Comments on this clonotype: The antigen it recognizes is unknown. No much larger clone is present one base from it, and per-base qualities are unavailable.

The library was prepared using PCR. Reads for this sample came from an Illumina HiSeq 2500. To normalize quantification of the TCRbeta repertoire, the TCR libraries were built with molecular barcoding that relied on unique molecular identifiers. TCRdb handled the public reads itself, with Q25 trimming in fastp and clone calling in MiXCR, and kept productive beta chains. Every distinct CDR3 protein forms one entry, paired with its most common genes and DNA. The sample has about 360,000 distinct CDR3 sequences on record, about an eighth of them singletons. The biggest ten clones account for around 4.5% of the sample. From the germline V gene, CDR1 is SNHLY and CDR2 is FYNNEI. The CDR3 runs 12 residues from the cysteine to the phenylalanine. Left in the record is the CDR3 DNA by itself, 36 bases read in frame from the first base. Cut back by 9 bases and 6 bases, the V and J ends lie 14 bases apart.

This TCR was sampled from a human donor who donated a stem cell graft to a child with Fanconi anemia. The rearranged segments are TRBV2 and TRBJ1-1; tentative D gene TRBD1, with 6 bases matching. Here the sequenced sample was PBMCs, taken from the stem cell graft. The CDR3 protein: CARTQGLAEAFF. The nucleotide sequence reads TGTGCCAGGACTCAGGGGTTGGCTGAAGCTTTCTTT.